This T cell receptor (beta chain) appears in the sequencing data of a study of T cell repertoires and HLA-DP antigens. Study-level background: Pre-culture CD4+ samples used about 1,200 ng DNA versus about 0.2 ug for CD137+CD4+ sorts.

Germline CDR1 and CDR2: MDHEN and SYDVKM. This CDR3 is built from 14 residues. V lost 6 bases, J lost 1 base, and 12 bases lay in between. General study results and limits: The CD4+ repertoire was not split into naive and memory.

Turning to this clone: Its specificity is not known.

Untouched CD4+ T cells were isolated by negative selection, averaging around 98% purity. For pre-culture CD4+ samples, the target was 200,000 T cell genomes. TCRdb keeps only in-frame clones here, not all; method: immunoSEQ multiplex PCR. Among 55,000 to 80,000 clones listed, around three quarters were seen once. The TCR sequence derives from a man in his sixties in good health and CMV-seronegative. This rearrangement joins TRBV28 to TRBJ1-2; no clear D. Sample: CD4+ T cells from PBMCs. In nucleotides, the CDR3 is TGTGCCAGCAGGGCTGCGACGGTTAACTATGGCTACACCTTC. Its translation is CASRAATVNYGYTF.